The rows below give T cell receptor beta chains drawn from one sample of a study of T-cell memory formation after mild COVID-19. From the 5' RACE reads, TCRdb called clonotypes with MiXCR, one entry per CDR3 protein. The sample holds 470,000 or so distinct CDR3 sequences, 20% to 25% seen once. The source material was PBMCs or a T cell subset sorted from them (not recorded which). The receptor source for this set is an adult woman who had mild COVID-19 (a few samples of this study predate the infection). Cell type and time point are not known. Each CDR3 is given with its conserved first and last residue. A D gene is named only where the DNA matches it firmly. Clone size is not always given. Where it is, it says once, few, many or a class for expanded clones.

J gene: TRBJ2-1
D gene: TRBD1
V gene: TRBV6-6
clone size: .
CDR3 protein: CASRATGGFVEQFF
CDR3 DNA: TGTGCCAGCAGAGCGACAGGGGGGTTCGTTGAGCAGTTCTTC

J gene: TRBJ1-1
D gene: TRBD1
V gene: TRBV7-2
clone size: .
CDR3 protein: CASSLGPTGGNTEAFF
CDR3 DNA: TGTGCCAGCAGCTTAGGGCCGACAGGGGGTAACACTGAAGCTTTCTTT

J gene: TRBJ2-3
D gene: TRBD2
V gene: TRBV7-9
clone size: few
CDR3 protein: CASSFAGRADTQYF
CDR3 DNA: TGTGCCAGCAGCTTCGCCGGGAGGGCAGATACGCAGTATTTT

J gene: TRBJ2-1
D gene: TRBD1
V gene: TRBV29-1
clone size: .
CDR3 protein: CSVAFRTGTYNEQFF
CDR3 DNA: TGCAGCGTTGCCTTTAGGACAGGGACCTACAATGAGCAGTTCTTC

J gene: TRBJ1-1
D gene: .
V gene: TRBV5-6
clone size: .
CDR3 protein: CASSLGGDTEAFF
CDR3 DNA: TGTGCCAGCAGCTTGGGGGGAGACACTGAAGCTTTCTTT

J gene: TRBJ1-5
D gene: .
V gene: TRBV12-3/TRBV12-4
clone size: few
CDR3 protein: CASSLREIQPQHF
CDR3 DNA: TGTGCCAGCAGTTTGAGAGAAATTCAGCCCCAGCATTTT

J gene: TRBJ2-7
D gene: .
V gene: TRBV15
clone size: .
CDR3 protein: CATSRDGDEQYF
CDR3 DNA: TGTGCCACCAGCAGAGACGGGGACGAGCAGTACTTC

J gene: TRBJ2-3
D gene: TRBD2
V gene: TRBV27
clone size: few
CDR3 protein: CATNWANGGLADTQYF
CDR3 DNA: TGTGCCACCAACTGGGCCAACGGGGGGTTGGCAGATACGCAGTATTTT

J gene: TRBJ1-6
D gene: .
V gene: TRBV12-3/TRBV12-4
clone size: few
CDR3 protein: CASSLLQGDNSPLHF
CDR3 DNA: TGTGCCAGCAGTTTACTCCAGGGCGATAATTCACCCCTCCACTTT

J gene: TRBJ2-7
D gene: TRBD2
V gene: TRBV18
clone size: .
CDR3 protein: CASSPPGLAGNEQYF
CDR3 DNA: TGTGCCAGCTCACCGCCGGGACTAGCGGGAAACGAGCAGTACTTC

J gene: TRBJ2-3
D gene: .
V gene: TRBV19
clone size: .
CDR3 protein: CASSPTLGADTQYF
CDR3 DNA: TGTGCCAGTAGCCCAACCCTTGGGGCAGATACGCAGTATTTT

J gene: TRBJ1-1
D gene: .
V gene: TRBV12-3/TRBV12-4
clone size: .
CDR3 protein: CASSLNRFTEAFF
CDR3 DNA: TGTGCCAGCAGTTTGAACAGATTTACTGAAGCTTTCTTT

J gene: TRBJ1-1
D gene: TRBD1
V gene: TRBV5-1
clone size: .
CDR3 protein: CASSGQGGDTEAFF
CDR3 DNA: TGCGCCAGCTCCGGACAGGGCGGAGACACTGAAGCTTTCTTT

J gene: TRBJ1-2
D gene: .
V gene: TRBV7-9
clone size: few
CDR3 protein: CAGEDNYGYTF
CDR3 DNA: TGTGCAGGGGAGGATAACTATGGCTACACCTTC

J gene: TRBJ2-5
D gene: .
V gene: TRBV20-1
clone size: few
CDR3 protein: CSASGSQETQYF
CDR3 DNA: TGCAGTGCTAGCGGCAGTCAAGAGACCCAGTACTTC

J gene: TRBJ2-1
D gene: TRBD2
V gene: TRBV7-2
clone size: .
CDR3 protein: CASSPGLAGREQFF
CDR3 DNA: TGTGCCAGCAGCCCCGGACTAGCGGGACGAGAGCAGTTCTTC

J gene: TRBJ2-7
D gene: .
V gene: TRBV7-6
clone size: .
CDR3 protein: CASSLRADSAYEQYF
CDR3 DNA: TGTGCCAGCAGCTTAAGGGCAGACTCAGCCTACGAGCAGTACTTC

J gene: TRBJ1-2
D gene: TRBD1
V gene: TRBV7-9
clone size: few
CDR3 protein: CASSSWTGDYGYTF
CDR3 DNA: TGTGCCAGCAGCTCGTGGACAGGGGACTATGGCTACACCTTC

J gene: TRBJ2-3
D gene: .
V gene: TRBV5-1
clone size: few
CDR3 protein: CASSLRATRGTDTQYF
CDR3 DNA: TGCGCCAGCAGCTTGAGGGCTACTAGAGGGACAGATACGCAGTATTTT